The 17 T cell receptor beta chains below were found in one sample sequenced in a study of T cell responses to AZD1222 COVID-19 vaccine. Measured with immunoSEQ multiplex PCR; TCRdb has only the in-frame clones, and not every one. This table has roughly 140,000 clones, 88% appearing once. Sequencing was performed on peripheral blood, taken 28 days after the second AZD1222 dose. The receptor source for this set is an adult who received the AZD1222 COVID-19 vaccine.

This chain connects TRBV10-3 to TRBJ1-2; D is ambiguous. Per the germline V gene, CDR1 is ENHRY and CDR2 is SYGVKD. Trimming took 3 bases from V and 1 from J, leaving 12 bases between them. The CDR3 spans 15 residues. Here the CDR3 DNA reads TGTGCCATCAGTGACGTCAGTTCCCATAACTATGGCTACACCTTC. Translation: CAISDVSSHNYGYTF.

DNA of the CDR3: TGTGCCAGCAGTTTAAACTCGTACAGGGGGCATGGCTACACCTTC. Protein sequence: CASSLNSYRGHGYTF. The chain carries TRBV27 and TRBJ1-2, with 9 bases identical to TRBD1. This CDR3 comprises 15 residues. V shed 2 bases, J shed 6 bases, and the junction held 7 bases outside the gene matches. In germline, CDR1 is MNHEY, CDR2 SMNVEV (reference sequence).

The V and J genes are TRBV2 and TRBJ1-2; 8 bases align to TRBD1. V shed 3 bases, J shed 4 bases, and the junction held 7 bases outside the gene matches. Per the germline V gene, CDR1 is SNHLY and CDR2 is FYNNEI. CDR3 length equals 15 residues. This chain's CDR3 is CASSEDRDYGYGYTF. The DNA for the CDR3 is TGTGCCAGCAGTGAGGACAGGGACTACGGCTATGGCTACACCTTC.

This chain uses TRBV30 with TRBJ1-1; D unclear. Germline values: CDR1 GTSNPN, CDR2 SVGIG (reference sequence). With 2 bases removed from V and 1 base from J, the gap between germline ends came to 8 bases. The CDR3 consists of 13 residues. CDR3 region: CAWSSGGNTEAFF. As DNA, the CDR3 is TGTGCCTGGAGTAGCGGTGGGAACACTGAAGCTTTCTTT.

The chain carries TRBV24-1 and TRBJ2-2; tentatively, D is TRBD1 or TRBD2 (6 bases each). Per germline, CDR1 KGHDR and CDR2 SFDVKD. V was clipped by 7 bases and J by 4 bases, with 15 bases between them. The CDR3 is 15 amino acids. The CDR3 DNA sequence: TGTGCCACCAGGGGTGAGGGGGGAGCCACCGGGGAGCTGTTTTTT. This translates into CATRGEGGATGELFF.

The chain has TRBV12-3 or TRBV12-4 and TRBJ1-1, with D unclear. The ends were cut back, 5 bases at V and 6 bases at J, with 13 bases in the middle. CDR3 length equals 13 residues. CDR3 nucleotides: TGTGCCAGCAGTCCCCGTCCTAGCTCTGAAGCTTTCTTT. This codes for CASSPRPSSEAFF.

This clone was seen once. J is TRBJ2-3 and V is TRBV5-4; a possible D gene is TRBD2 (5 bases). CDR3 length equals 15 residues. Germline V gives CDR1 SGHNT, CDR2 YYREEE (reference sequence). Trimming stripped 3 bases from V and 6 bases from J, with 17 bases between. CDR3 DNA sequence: TGTGCCAGCAGCTCCGGGATTAGGGCGGCTGATACGCAGTATTTT. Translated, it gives CASSSGIRAADTQYF.

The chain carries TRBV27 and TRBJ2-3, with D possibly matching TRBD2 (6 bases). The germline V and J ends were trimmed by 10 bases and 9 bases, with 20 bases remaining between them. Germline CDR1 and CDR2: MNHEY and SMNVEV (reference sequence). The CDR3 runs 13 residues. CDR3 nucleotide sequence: TGTGCCATCCAATCCCTAACGGGAGAGACGCAGTATTTT. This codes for CAIQSLTGETQYF.

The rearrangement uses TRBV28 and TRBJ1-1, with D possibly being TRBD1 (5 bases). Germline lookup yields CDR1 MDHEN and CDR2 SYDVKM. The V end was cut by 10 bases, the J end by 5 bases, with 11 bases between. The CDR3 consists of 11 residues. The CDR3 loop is CATLGVTEAFF. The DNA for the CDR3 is TGTGCCACCCTGGGGGTTACTGAAGCTTTCTTT.

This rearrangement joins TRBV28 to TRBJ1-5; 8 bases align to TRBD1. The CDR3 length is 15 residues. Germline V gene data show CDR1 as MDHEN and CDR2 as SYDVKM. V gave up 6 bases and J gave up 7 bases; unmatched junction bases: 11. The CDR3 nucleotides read TGTGCCAGCAGCTGGGGGGGACAGGAGGGCCAGCCCCAGCATTTT. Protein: CASSWGGQEGQPQHF.

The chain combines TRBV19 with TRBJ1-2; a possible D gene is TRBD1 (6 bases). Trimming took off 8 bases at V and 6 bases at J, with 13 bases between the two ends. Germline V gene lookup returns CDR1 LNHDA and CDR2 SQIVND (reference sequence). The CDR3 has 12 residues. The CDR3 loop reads CASDKTGHGYTF. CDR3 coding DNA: TGTGCCAGTGACAAGACAGGCCATGGCTACACCTTC.

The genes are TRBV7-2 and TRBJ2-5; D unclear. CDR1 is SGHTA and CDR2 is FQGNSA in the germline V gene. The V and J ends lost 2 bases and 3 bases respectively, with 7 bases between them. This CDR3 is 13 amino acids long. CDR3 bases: TGTGCCAGCAGCTTACTTGCAGAAGAGACCCAGTACTTC. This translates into CASSLLAEETQYF.

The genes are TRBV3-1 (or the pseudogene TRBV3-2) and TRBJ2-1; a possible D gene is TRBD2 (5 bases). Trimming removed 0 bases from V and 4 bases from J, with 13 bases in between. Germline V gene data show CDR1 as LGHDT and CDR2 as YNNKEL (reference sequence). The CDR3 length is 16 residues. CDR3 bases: TGTGCCAGCAGCCAAGAGGGGAGCCTAGGGTACAATGAGCAGTTCTTC. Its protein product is CASSQEGSLGYNEQFF.

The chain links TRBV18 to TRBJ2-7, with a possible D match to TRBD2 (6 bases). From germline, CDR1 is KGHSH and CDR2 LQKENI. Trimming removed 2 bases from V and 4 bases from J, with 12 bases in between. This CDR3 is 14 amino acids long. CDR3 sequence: CASSPGHGGYEQYF. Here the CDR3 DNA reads TGTGCCAGCTCACCAGGGCATGGAGGGTACGAGCAGTACTTC.

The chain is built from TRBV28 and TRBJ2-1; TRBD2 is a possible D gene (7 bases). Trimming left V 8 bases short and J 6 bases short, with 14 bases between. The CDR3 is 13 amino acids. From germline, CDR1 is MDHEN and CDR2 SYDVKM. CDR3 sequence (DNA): TGTGCCAGCTGGGAGGGGGGTGTCAATGAGCAGTTCTTC. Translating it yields CASWEGGVNEQFF.

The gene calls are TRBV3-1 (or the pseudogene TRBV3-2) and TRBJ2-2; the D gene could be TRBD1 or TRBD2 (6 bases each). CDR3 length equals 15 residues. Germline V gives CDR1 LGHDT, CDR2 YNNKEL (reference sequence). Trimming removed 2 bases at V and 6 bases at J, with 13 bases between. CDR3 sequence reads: CASSQKGGGSGELFF. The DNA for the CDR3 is TGTGCCAGCAGCCAAAAAGGAGGGGGGTCCGGGGAGCTGTTTTTT.

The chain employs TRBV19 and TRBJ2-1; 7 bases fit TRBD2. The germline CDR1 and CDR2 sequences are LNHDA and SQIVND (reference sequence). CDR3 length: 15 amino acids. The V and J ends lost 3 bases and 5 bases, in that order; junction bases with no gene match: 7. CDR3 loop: CASSIGGAGDNEQFF. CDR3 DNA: TGTGCCAGTAGTATCGGCGGGGCGGGGGACAATGAGCAGTTCTTC.